This TCR beta chain comes out of a study of blood T cells in healthy people across ages. Germline V gives CDR1 SGHRS, CDR2 YFSETQ. The CDR3 consists of 14 residues. The V end lost 2 bases, the J end lost 7 bases, and 13 bases lay between the germline ends. Then a second PCR, running roughly 6 to 12 cycles, was carried out with a sample-barcoded 5' primer and a J-beta primer mix. In TCRdb, the 5' RACE reads were re-called with MiXCR into one record per CDR3 protein. The sample has some 1.7 million distinct CDR3 sequences; roughly 27% are singletons. The sequenced sample was blood. The chain couples TRBV5-1 to TRBJ2-1; possible D gene TRBD1, 5 bases. This sequence originates from a woman aged 25 to 39 in good health. The CDR3 sequence is CASSFGEQANEQFF. The CDR3 DNA follows: TGCGCCAGCAGCTTTGGAGAACAGGCAAATGAGCAGTTCTTC.